A single sample is the source of the 6 T cell receptor beta chains below, sequenced in a study of early T cells in non-severe SARS-CoV-2 infection. MiXCR, applied by TCRdb to the 5' RACE reads, yields one record per CDR3 protein. The top ten clones hold roughly 10% of a sample with around 50,000 distinct CDR3 sequences, around 10% of them seen once. The sequenced material came from whole blood. The receptors were gathered from an adult who was a healthcare worker with PCR-confirmed SARS-CoV-2 infection or an uninfected control (not recorded which).

In this sample, this clonotype turned up many times. The chain is built from TRBV10-3 and TRBJ2-1; TRBD2 might be the D (5 bases). V dropped 2 bases and J dropped 5 bases, with 13 bases sitting between them. From germline, CDR1 is ENHRY and CDR2 SYGVKD. The CDR3 runs to 15 residues. CDR3 in DNA: TGTGCCATCAGTGAGAGAGAACGGGGTGACAATGAGCAGTTCTTC. It encodes CAISERERGDNEQFF.

This clonotype occurred a few times. This sequence joins TRBV4-1 and TRBJ1-2, with D hard to call. V was shortened by 1 base and J by 1 base, with 13 bases between the two germline ends. The CDR3 sequence is 16 residues long. Germline values: CDR1 MGHRA, CDR2 YSYEKL. CDR3 protein: CASSQGVRSLNYGYTF. CDR3 nucleotides: TGCGCCAGCAGCCAAGGAGTGAGGAGTCTTAACTATGGCTACACCTTC.

The rearrangement links TRBV5-4 to TRBJ2-2; D may correspond to TRBD1 or TRBD2 (5 bases each). The CDR3 runs 15 residues. V shed 5 bases and J shed 4 bases, with 15 bases lying between them. Germline V gene sequence: CDR1 SGHNT, CDR2 YYREEE (reference sequence). The CDR3 bases are TGTGCCAGCAGGACCGGGACCGGTCTCACCGGGGAGCTGTTTTTT. Protein sequence: CASRTGTGLTGELFF.

This clonotype has ten or more counts. The chain recombines TRBV6-1 with TRBJ2-2; 7 bases agree with TRBD1. V was clipped by 6 bases and J by 6 bases; unmatched bases: 10. This CDR3 spans 15 amino acids. Germline V CDR1 and CDR2: MNHNS, SASEGT. The CDR3 region is CASRNPGQRPGELFF. CDR3 sequence (DNA): TGTGCCAGCAGAAATCCGGGACAGAGGCCCGGGGAGCTGTTTTTT.

The sample holds many counts of this clonotype. The rearrangement uses TRBV10-1 and TRBJ2-6; TRBD1 might be the D (5 bases). Trimming left V 2 bases short and J 2 bases short, with 10 bases between. Germline V gene lookup returns CDR1 WNHNN and CDR2 SYGVQD (reference sequence). CDR3 length: 16 amino acids. The DNA of the CDR3 is TGCGCCAGCAGTGAGGGTTCAGGGACTGGGGCCAACGTCCTGACTTTC. Protein product: CASSEGSGTGANVLTF.

This clonotype appeared a few times. The chain is built from TRBV14 and TRBJ2-3; D unresolved. Germline CDR1 SGHDN, CDR2 FVKESK. The CDR3 consists of 13 residues. Trimming took off 3 bases at V and 2 bases at J, with 6 bases between the two ends. The CDR3 DNA reads as TGTGCCAGCAGCCAGGGTCCCACAGATACGCAGTATTTT. Protein sequence: CASSQGPTDTQYF.